This T cell receptor (beta chain) stems from a study of cytomegalovirus exposure and HLA in healthy donors. Study results and limitations: Later analysis placed DRB1 highest and HLA-C lowest in TCR association rates, which differed by HLA locus. For most TCR beta V segments, an earlier analysis put the productive rate at about 87% or about 30% of the time.

The primer mix had 60 Vbeta and 13 Jbeta primers. TCRdb's copy holds only in-frame clones and misses some; the assay was immunoSEQ multiplex PCR. The sample gives about 130,000 clones, 70% to 75% of which show up once; approximately 2.1% is in the top ten. As concerns this clone: Its antigen is undetermined.

This CDR3 is built from 16 residues. The V gene's germline CDR1 is LGHNA and CDR2 YSLEER. V dropped 1 base and J dropped 1; count of bases not matched to a gene: 5. Sequencing input: PBMCs. This TCR came from a woman aged 40 to 50 in good health and CMV-seropositive. This chain uses TRBV4-3 with TRBJ1-2, with 8 bases lining up with TRBD1. Here the CDR3 reads CASSQGRTGINYGYTF. CDR3 sequence (DNA): TGCGCCAGCAGCCAAGGACGGACAGGGATTAACTATGGCTACACCTTC.